A single sample gave rise to the 21 T cell receptor beta chains below, sequenced in a study of human T cells and chemical hapten exposure. Regarding time point: patch test 2, 6 weeks after DPC sensitization. The treatment is: therapeutic diphenylcyclopropenone sensitization with weekly scalp DPC. In TCRdb, the RACE reads were re-called with MiXCR into one record per CDR3 protein. The sample includes about 40,000 distinct CDR3 sequences, less than 4% of them seen just once. The sample here was whole blood, taken in connection with sensitization to the hapten diphenylcyclopropenone (DPC). Every receptor here comes from a man aged 35 to 55 with alopecia areata. Some clones in this sample may be carry-over from other donors' samples.

This clonotype was seen repeatedly, ten times or more. The gene calls are TRBV5-1 and TRBJ2-2, with D perhaps matching TRBD1 (6 bases). The CDR3 consists of 14 residues. Trimming left V 4 bases short and J 1 base short, with 8 bases between. Germline V CDR1 and CDR2: SGHRS, YFSETQ. The CDR3 is CASSETGNTGELFF. DNA for the CDR3: TGCGCCAGCAGCGAGACAGGGAACACCGGGGAGCTGTTTTTT.

This clonotype was picked up many times. The chain is built from TRBV6-2 or TRBV6-3 and TRBJ2-1, with 8 bases fitting TRBD2. CDR3 length equals 20 residues. Germline loops: CDR1 MNHEY, CDR2 SVGEGT. The junction had 27 bases not matched to a gene; V was cut back by 6 bases and J by 8 bases. The CDR3 sequence: CASSPERGGYTGLVMYEQFF. The CDR3 DNA follows: TGTGCCAGCAGCCCCGAAAGGGGAGGGTATACGGGACTAGTCATGTATGAGCAGTTCTTC.

This clonotype came up many times. This chain joins TRBV7-9 and TRBJ1-1; no reliable D call. The CDR3 covers 11 residues. Trimming shortened V by 3 bases and J by 7 bases, and 6 bases separated the two germline ends. Germline values: CDR1 SEHNR, CDR2 FQNEAQ (reference sequence). The CDR3 coding sequence is TGTGCCAGCAGCTTGTCGAGTGAAGCTTTCTTT. This sequence encodes CASSLSSEAFF.

This clonotype was detected many times. The rearrangement joins TRBV5-1 to TRBJ2-7, with 8 bases lining up with TRBD2. J lost 2 bases, V lost 2 bases, and 3 bases had no gene match. Germline V gene lookup returns CDR1 SGHRS and CDR2 YFSETQ. The CDR3 is 14 amino acids. The CDR3 sequence: CASSLPGLAYEQYF. In DNA, the CDR3 is TGCGCCAGCAGCTTACCGGGACTAGCCTACGAGCAGTACTTC.

This clonotype showed up many times. The CDR3 DNA reads as TGTGCCAGCAGTTTAAGGGAGTTCCAAAACATTCAGTACTTC. This codes for CASSLREFQNIQYF. This chain uses TRBV12-3 or TRBV12-4 with TRBJ2-4, with D maybe TRBD2 (5 bases). The CDR3 spans 14 residues. V lost 2 bases to trimming and J lost 5 bases, with 10 bases between them.

This clonotype has ten or more counts. This chain links TRBV7-9 with TRBJ2-1; the match to TRBD2 covers 7 bases. This CDR3 has 12 residues. Trimming cost V 1 base and J 10 bases; bases outside gene matches: 1. In germline, CDR1 is SEHNR, CDR2 FQNEAQ (reference sequence). CDR3 loop: CASSLVGGEQFF. For the CDR3, the DNA is TGTGCCAGCAGCTTAGTGGGGGGGGAGCAGTTCTTC.

This clonotype occurred many times. This rearrangement joins TRBV6-1 to TRBJ1-1; D is undetermined. The CDR3 spans 11 residues. CDR1 is MNHNS and CDR2 is SASEGT in the germline V gene. Trimming left V 6 bases short and J 1 base short, with 3 bases between. As DNA, the CDR3 is TGTGCCAGCAGACAGAACACTGAAGCTTTCTTT. Amino acid sequence: CASRQNTEAFF.

In its sample, this clonotype was seen many times. The chain couples TRBV2 to TRBJ1-2, with TRBD1 identical over 7 bases. Germline loops: CDR1 SNHLY, CDR2 FYNNEI. The CDR3 sequence is 12 residues long. The CDR3 bases are TGTGCGCAACTTAGGACAGGCTATGGCTACACCTTC. This encodes CAQLRTGYGYTF.

This clonotype was observed at least ten times. J is TRBJ1-5 and V is TRBV5-1; D not resolved. This CDR3 contains 13 residues. Germline values: CDR1 SGHRS, CDR2 YFSETQ. V lost 4 bases, J lost 4 bases, and 9 bases lay in between. CDR3 region: CASSEGVNQPQHF. DNA of the CDR3: TGCGCCAGCAGCGAGGGAGTGAATCAGCCCCAGCATTTT.

This clonotype is medium-sized within its sample. The V gene is TRBV2, the J gene TRBJ1-5, with 12 bases matching TRBD1. This CDR3 region has 15 residues. Germline V gives CDR1 SNHLY, CDR2 FYNNEI. V lost 7 bases and J lost 4; bases outside the gene matches: 5. The chain's CDR3 is CASTRGQGANQPQHF. The CDR3 nucleotides are TGTGCCAGCACAAGGGGACAGGGGGCAAATCAGCCCCAGCATTTT.

This clonotype was detected ten times or more. V gene TRBV20-1 combines with J gene TRBJ2-7; D gene ambiguous. V was clipped by 3 bases and J by 3 bases, with 6 bases between them. From germline, CDR1 is DFQATT and CDR2 SNEGSKA (reference sequence). This CDR3 region has 11 residues. The CDR3 loop is CSASQLYEQYF. The CDR3 coding sequence is TGCAGTGCTAGTCAACTCTACGAGCAGTACTTC.

Ten or more counts support this clonotype. The genes are TRBV6-2 or TRBV6-3 and TRBJ2-1; 9 bases are shared with TRBD2. The CDR3 contains 17 residues. The V gene end was trimmed by 5 bases and the J gene end by 6 bases; junction bases not matched to a gene: 14. CDR1 is MNHEY, CDR2 SVGEGT, per germline. The CDR3, as DNA: TGTGCCAGCAGTCTCTGGAGACTAGCGGTTAGTTCCAATGAGCAGTTCTTC. Protein sequence: CASSLWRLAVSSNEQFF.

In this sample, this clonotype turned up many times. V usage is TRBV11-3 and J usage is TRBJ2-2, with D possibly matching TRBD1 (5 bases). The germline V and J ends were trimmed by 5 bases and 6 bases, with 10 bases remaining between them. Germline V gene sequence: CDR1 SGHNT, CDR2 YENEEA. The CDR3 contains 13 residues. This CDR3 is CASSRRDPGELFF. In DNA, the CDR3 is TGTGCCAGCAGCCGCAGGGATCCCGGGGAGCTGTTTTTT.

There are many counts of this clonotype. This chain links TRBV3-1 with TRBJ1-2; a weak D match, TRBD1 (6 bases). The germline CDR1 and CDR2 sequences are LGHDT and YNNKEL (reference sequence). This CDR3 has 15 amino acids. The germline V and J ends were trimmed by 4 bases and 4 bases, with 16 bases remaining between them. The CDR3 bases are TGTGCCAGCAGCCCGTCTGACGGGACACCCTATGGCTACACCTTC. This sequence encodes CASSPSDGTPYGYTF.

Ten or more counts support this clonotype. The chain carries TRBV20-1 and TRBJ1-5, with 9 bases matching TRBD1. The V segment lost 3 bases and the J segment 7 bases; nucleotides outside the gene matches: 10. Germline loops: CDR1 DFQATT, CDR2 SNEGSKA (reference sequence). This CDR3 spans 15 amino acids. CDR3 in amino acids: CSASPGTGSGQPQHF. In DNA form, the CDR3 reads TGCAGTGCTAGCCCCGGGACAGGGTCCGGGCAGCCCCAGCATTTT.

This clonotype is medium-sized within its sample. The genes are TRBV12-3 or TRBV12-4 and TRBJ2-7, with TRBD2 as a possible D gene (6 bases). V shed 6 bases and J shed 0 bases, with 12 bases lying between them. The CDR3 is 14 residues long. CDR3 loop: CASSVAELSYEQYF. CDR3 coding DNA: TGTGCCAGCAGCGTAGCGGAACTCTCCTACGAGCAGTACTTC.

This clonotype was picked up many times. V usage is TRBV6-5 and J usage is TRBJ2-7, with 8 bases identical to TRBD1. V lost 5 bases and J lost 4; bases outside the gene matches: 4. The CDR3 is made up of 13 amino acids. From germline, CDR1 is MNHEY and CDR2 SVGAGI. The CDR3 nucleotides are TGTGCCAGCAGTGTAACAGGGGGGTACGAGCAGTACTTC. Translation gives CASSVTGGYEQYF.

This clonotype turned up a few times. V gene TRBV11-2 combines with J gene TRBJ1-1; D may be TRBD1 (6 bases). The germline V gene has CDR1 SGHAT and CDR2 FQNNGV. The CDR3 has 15 amino acids. Trimming pared 6 bases from V and 2 bases from J, leaving 16 bases between. The CDR3 loop is CASSGGAGLNTEAFF. CDR3 in DNA: TGTGCCAGCAGTGGGGGGGCAGGGCTTAACACTGAAGCTTTCTTT.

This clonotype came up many times. The chain has TRBV4-1 and TRBJ2-7; D may be TRBD1 (6 bases). Germline V gives CDR1 MGHRA, CDR2 YSYEKL. Trimming cost V 3 bases and J 2 bases, with 14 bases left between them. This CDR3 comprises 15 residues. CDR3 DNA sequence: TGCGCCAGCAGCCACTCCTCAGGGACAACCTACGAGCAGTACTTC. The encoded protein is CASSHSSGTTYEQYF.

This clonotype was seen repeatedly, ten times or more. The chain employs TRBV20-1 and TRBJ2-7; TRBD2 matches at 9 bases. The V gene's germline CDR1 is DFQATT and CDR2 SNEGSKA (reference sequence). This CDR3 is 15 amino acids long. J lost 3 bases, V lost 5 bases, and 11 bases had no gene match. In DNA form, the CDR3 reads TGCAGTGCTCTCCCGGCGGCGGGAGGGGGCTACGAGCAGTACTTC. Protein: CSALPAAGGGYEQYF.

This clonotype occurred many times. CDR3 DNA: TGTGCCTGGAGCCTCCAGGACTCCGAGCAGTACTTC. Translation: CAWSLQDSEQYF. This rearrangement joins TRBV30 to TRBJ2-7; D may be TRBD2 (5 bases). The CDR3 has 12 amino acids. Germline lookup yields CDR1 GTSNPN and CDR2 SVGIG (reference sequence). The germline V and J ends were trimmed by 3 bases and 6 bases, with 12 bases remaining between them.